A few counts support the clone carrying this T cell receptor beta chain. The data stem from a study of blood T cell repertoires in COVID-19. In the study overall: Italy, Spain and the United States were the sources of the convalescent and acute COVID-19 samples. T cells, B-cell-depleted T cells, or PBMCs provided the cDNA or gDNA that served as material.

The V gene's germline CDR1 is SGHKS and CDR2 YYEKEE (reference sequence). V lost 2 bases, J lost 0 bases, and 10 bases lay in between. The CDR3 sequence is 15 residues long. Methods used by the authors: By means of reference gene primer amplification, nucleated cell counts were estimated. Produced via immunoSEQ multiplex PCR; TCRdb's table is partial and in-frame only. V, J and clone size were drawn from that table, and D and trimming were deduced from the DNA. Among tens of thousands of clones listed, roughly 82% were seen once. This TCR was sampled from a human donor in a cohort sampled during active COVID-19. This sequence joins TRBV5-5 and TRBJ2-3, with a tentative D call TRBD1 (6 bases). Sequencing was carried out using peripheral blood. The CDR3 spells CASSLQGSSTDTQYF. In DNA, the CDR3 is TGTGCCAGCAGCTTACAGGGCTCTAGCACAGATACGCAGTATTTT.